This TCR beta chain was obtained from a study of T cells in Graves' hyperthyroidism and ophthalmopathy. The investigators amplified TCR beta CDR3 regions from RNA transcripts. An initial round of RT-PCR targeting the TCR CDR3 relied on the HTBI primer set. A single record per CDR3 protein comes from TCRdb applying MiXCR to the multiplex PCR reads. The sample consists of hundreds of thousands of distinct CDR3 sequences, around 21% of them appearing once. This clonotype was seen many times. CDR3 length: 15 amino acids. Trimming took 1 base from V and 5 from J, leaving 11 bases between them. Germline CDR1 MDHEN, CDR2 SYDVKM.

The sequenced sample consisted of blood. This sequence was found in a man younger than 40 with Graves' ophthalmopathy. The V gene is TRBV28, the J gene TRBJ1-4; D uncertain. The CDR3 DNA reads TGTGCCAGCAGTTTATTTGCGGCAGGCAATGAAAAACTGTTTTTT. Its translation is CASSLFAAGNEKLFF.